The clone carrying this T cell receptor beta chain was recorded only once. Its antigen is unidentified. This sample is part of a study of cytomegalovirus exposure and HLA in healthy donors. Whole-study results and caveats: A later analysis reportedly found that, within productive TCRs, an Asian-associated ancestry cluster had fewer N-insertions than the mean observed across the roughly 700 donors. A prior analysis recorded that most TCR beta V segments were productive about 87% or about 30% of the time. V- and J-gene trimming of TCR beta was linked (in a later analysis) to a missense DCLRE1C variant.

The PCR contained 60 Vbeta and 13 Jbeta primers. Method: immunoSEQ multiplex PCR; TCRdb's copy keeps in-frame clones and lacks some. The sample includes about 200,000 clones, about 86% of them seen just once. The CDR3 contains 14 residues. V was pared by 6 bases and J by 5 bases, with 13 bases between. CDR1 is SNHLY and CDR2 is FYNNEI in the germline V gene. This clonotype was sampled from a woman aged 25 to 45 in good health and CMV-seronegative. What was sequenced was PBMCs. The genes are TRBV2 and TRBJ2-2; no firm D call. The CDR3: CASSQQTRTGELFF. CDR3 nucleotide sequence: TGTGCCAGCAGCCAGCAGACACGGACCGGGGAGCTGTTTTTT.